These T cell receptor beta chains were read from a single sample in a study of cytomegalovirus exposure and HLA in healthy donors. The protocol was immunoSEQ multiplex PCR, while the TCRdb copy is restricted to in-frame clones and leaves out a portion. The sample carries 100,000 to 150,000 clones, around three quarters recorded once. The specimen sequenced was PBMCs. Receptors were obtained from a male donor in good health and CMV-seropositive. CDR3s include the opening cysteine and the closing phenylalanine or tryptophan.

J gene: TRBJ2-7
V gene: TRBV27
CDR3 length: 11
CDR3 protein: CASNSRGEQYF

J gene: TRBJ2-6
V gene: TRBV5-1
CDR3 length: 17
CDR3 protein: CASAPGTSTSGANVLTF

J gene: TRBJ2-7
V gene: TRBV28
CDR3 length: 15
CDR3 protein: CASSPTGGRAGEQYF

J gene: TRBJ2-1
V gene: TRBV7-6
CDR3 length: 15
CDR3 protein: CASSELAGGSNEQFF

J gene: TRBJ2-3
V gene: TRBV7-2
CDR3 length: 18
CDR3 protein: CASSRPTSGSRFDDTQYF

J gene: TRBJ2-3
V gene: TRBV12-5
CDR3 length: 16
CDR3 protein: CASGMGRGMSTDTQYF

J gene: TRBJ2-5
V gene: TRBV5-1
CDR3 length: 13
CDR3 protein: CASSRDSVRTQYF

J gene: TRBJ1-5
V gene: TRBV5-1
CDR3 length: 15
CDR3 protein: CASSPSGGSNQPQHF

J gene: TRBJ2-3
V gene: TRBV10-3
CDR3 length: 13
CDR3 protein: CAISESSPDTQYF

J gene: TRBJ2-7
V gene: TRBV5-1
CDR3 length: 15
CDR3 protein: CASSTLYRGGNEQYF

J gene: TRBJ1-1
V gene: TRBV11-2
CDR3 length: 14
CDR3 protein: CASSLASGLEGAFF

J gene: TRBJ1-1
V gene: TRBV28
CDR3 length: 18
CDR3 protein: CASSPPGQATIKDTEAFF

J gene: TRBJ1-5
V gene: TRBV2
CDR3 length: 13
CDR3 protein: CASSQEGAQPQHF

J gene: .
V gene: TRBV11-1
CDR3 length: 13
CDR3 protein: CASSFSSTAEQYF

J gene: TRBJ2-5
V gene: TRBV7-6
CDR3 length: 15
CDR3 protein: CASSLPTGVSETQYF

J gene: TRBJ2-7
V gene: TRBV6-5
CDR3 length: 12
CDR3 protein: CASKAGGYEQYF

J gene: TRBJ2-3
V gene: TRBV9
CDR3 length: 16
CDR3 protein: CASSVGTSDSTDTQYF

J gene: TRBJ2-1
V gene: TRBV19
CDR3 length: 15
CDR3 protein: CASITNRGSYNEQFF

J gene: TRBJ1-4
V gene: TRBV7-9
CDR3 length: 13
CDR3 protein: CSSSLPGGGKLFF

J gene: TRBJ2-3
V gene: TRBV15
CDR3 length: 14
CDR3 protein: CATSAPLARGTQYF

J gene: TRBJ2-5
V gene: TRBV29-1
CDR3 length: 12
CDR3 protein: CSVNSGTETQYF

J gene: TRBJ1-1
V gene: TRBV27
CDR3 length: 14
CDR3 protein: CASSLVQGYTEAFF

J gene: TRBJ2-1
V gene: TRBV15
CDR3 length: 13
CDR3 protein: CATGETLYIEQFF

J gene: TRBJ1-6
V gene: TRBV6-4
CDR3 length: 13
CDR3 protein: CASSDSETAALHF

J gene: TRBJ1-3
V gene: TRBV6-5
CDR3 length: 15
CDR3 protein: CASSPGTGVGNTIYF

J gene: TRBJ1-3
V gene: TRBV18
CDR3 length: 16
CDR3 protein: CASSPPVAVVRNTIYF

J gene: TRBJ1-4
V gene: TRBV27
CDR3 length: 15
CDR3 protein: CASSLSTGGGEKLFF

J gene: TRBJ2-7
V gene: TRBV5-4
CDR3 length: 15
CDR3 protein: CASSSGLAEFYEQYF

J gene: TRBJ2-2
V gene: TRBV5-1
CDR3 length: 16
CDR3 protein: CASSLEGARDTGELFF

J gene: TRBJ2-1
V gene: TRBV7-8
CDR3 length: 16
CDR3 protein: CASRWTSGGLYNEQFF

J gene: TRBJ1-5
V gene: TRBV27
CDR3 length: 12
CDR3 protein: CASSAQGQPQHF